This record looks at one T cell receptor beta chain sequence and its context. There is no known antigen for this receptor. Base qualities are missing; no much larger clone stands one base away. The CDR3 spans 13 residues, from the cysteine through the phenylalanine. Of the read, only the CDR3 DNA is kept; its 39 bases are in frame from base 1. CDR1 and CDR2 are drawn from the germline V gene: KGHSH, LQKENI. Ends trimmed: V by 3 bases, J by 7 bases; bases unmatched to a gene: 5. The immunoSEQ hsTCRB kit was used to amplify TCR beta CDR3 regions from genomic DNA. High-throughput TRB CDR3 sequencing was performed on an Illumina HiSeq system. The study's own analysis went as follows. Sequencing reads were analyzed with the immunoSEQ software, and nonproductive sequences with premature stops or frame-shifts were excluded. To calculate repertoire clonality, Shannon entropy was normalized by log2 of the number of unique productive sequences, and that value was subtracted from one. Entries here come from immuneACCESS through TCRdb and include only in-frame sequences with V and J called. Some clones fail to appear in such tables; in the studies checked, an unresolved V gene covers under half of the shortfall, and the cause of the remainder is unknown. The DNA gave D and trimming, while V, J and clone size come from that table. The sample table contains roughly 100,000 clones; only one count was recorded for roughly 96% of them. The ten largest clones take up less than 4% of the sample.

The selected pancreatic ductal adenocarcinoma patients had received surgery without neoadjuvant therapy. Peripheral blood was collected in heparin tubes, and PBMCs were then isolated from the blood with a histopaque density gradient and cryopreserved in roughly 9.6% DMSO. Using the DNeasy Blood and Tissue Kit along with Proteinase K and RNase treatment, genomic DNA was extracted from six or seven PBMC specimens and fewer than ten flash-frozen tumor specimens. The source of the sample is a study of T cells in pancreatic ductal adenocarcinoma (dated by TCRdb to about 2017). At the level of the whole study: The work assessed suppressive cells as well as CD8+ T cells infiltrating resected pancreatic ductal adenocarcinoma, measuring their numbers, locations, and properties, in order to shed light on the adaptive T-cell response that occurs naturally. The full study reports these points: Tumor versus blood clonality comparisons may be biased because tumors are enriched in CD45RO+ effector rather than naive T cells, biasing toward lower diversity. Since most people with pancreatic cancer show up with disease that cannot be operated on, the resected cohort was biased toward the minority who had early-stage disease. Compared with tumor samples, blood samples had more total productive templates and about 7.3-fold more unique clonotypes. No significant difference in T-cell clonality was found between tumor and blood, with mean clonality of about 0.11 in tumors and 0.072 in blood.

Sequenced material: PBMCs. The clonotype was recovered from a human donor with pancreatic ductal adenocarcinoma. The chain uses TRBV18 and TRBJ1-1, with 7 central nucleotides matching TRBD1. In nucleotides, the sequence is TGTGCCAGCTCACCGCGACAGGGTGATGAAGCTTTCTTT. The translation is CASSPRQGDEAFF.